This TCR beta chain originates from a study of monozygotic twins with inflammatory bowel disease. The input for each TCR library was 3500 ng of total RNA. Reanalyzing the 5' RACE reads, TCRdb keeps one entry per CDR3 protein, without DNA. The sample shows about 300,000 distinct CDR3 sequences, and 5.6% sits with its ten largest clones. As for this clonotype: Its specificity is not known.

Donors each contributed one blood sample measuring under 3 ml. The study's findings and limits: Lower TCRbeta diversity (inverse Simpson) was seen in IBD patients than in healthy co-twins.

Sequenced: blood. The TCR comes from a human donor with ulcerative colitis or Crohn's disease, or a healthy co-twin of an affected twin (not recorded which).

CDR3 sequence: CASRIGTDYEQYF. The chain is built from TRBV5-1 and TRBJ2-7; TCRdb picks TRBD1, but there is no DNA to check that call. Germline assignment: CDR1 SGHRS and CDR2 YFSETQ. The CDR3 contains 13 residues. The variable domain in full, with the rest retrieved from reference TRBV5-1 and TRBJ2-7, is KAGVTQTPRYLIKTRGQQVTLSCSPISGHRSVSWYQQTPGQGLQFLFEYFSETQRNKGNFPGRFSGRQFSNSRSEMNVSTLELGDSALYLCASRIGTDYEQYFGPGTRLTVT.